Shown below are 28 T cell receptor beta chains from a single sample sequenced in a study of blood T cell repertoires in COVID-19. Sequenced by immunoSEQ multiplex PCR; TCRdb stores in-frame clones only, minus some. The table lists almost 200,000 clones, roughly three quarters of them singletons. Source material: peripheral blood. These receptors came from a woman aged 40 to 50 with COVID-19, enrolled during active disease.

The chain couples TRBV9 to TRBJ2-2; a possible D gene is TRBD1 (6 bases). V was pared by 1 base and J by 7 bases, with 14 bases between. The CDR3 covers 15 residues. Per germline, CDR1 SGDLS and CDR2 YYNGEE. The CDR3 nucleotides are TGTGCCAGCAGCGTATTACAGGGTCCGGACGGGGAGCTGTTTTTT. Protein: CASSVLQGPDGELFF.

In its sample, this clone was seen once. The V gene is TRBV7-9, the J gene TRBJ1-1; D might be TRBD1 (5 bases). The CDR3 has 13 residues. Germline values: CDR1 SEHNR, CDR2 FQNEAQ (reference sequence). Trimming pared 5 bases from V and 1 base from J, leaving 8 bases between. DNA for the CDR3: TGTGCCAGCAGCCGCAGGGAGAACACTGAAGCTTTCTTT. Translating gives CASSRRENTEAFF.

This clone has only one observation. The chain recombines TRBV20-1 with TRBJ1-2; D gene uncertain. CDR3 length: 11 amino acids. CDR1 is DFQATT and CDR2 is SNEGSKA in the germline V gene (reference sequence). V was cut by 5 bases and J by 7 bases, with 11 bases left in between. DNA of the CDR3: TGCAGTGCTCCCCGGGAGATTGGCTACACCTTC. It is translated as CSAPREIGYTF.

The chain links TRBV7-8 to TRBJ2-1; 10 bases line up with TRBD1. Trimming cost V 5 bases and J 8 bases; bases outside gene matches: 9. The CDR3 runs 15 residues. From germline, CDR1 is SGHVS and CDR2 FQNEAQ. CDR3 residues: CASSLRDRGSYEQFF. The DNA for the CDR3 is TGTGCCAGCAGCCTCCGGGACAGGGGTTCATATGAGCAGTTCTTC.

V and J are TRBV5-1 and TRBJ2-5, with D uncertain. V lost 2 bases and J 2 bases, leaving 7 bases between the germline ends. Per germline, CDR1 SGHRS and CDR2 YFSETQ. The CDR3 contains 13 residues. The CDR3 bases are TGCGCCAGCAGCTTCACACAGCAAGAGACCCAGTACTTC. Translation: CASSFTQQETQYF. Full variable domain (outside the CDR3, taken from reference TRBV5-1 and TRBJ2-5): KAGVTQTPRYLIKTRGQQVTLSCSPISGHRSVSWYQQTPGQGLQFLFEYFSETQRNKGNFPGRFSGRQFSNSRSEMNVSTLELGDSALYLCASSFTQQETQYFGPGTRLLVL.

The gene calls are TRBV2 and TRBJ1-2, with a weak D call TRBD1 (6 bases). Germline V lookup: CDR1 SNHLY, CDR2 FYNNEI. V was pared by 7 bases and J by 4 bases, with 19 bases between. This CDR3 contains 15 residues. The CDR3 region is CASTPAGTSSYGYTF. The CDR3 coding sequence is TGTGCCAGCACTCCGGCCGGGACATCAAGCTATGGCTACACCTTC.

This clone appeared a few times. V gene TRBV6-5 combines with J gene TRBJ2-7, with 14 nucleotides matching TRBD2. Germline loops: CDR1 MNHEY, CDR2 SVGAGI. CDR3 length: 16 residues. The J segment lost 4 bases and the V segment lost 4 bases, leaving 6 bases of the junction unmatched. The CDR3 here is CASSSGTSGGLYEQYF. For the CDR3, the DNA is TGTGCCAGCAGTTCCGGGACTAGCGGGGGACTGTACGAGCAGTACTTC.

The J gene is TRBJ1-2, the V gene TRBV6-5; a weak D match, TRBD1 (5 bases). CDR1 is MNHEY, CDR2 SVGAGI, per germline. There are 13 residues in the CDR3. V was clipped by 6 bases and J by 8 bases, with 16 bases between them. The CDR3 sequence: CASRAPGQYGYTF. In DNA form, the CDR3 reads TGTGCCAGCAGGGCTCCAGGGCAGTACGGCTACACCTTC.

DNA of the CDR3: TGCGCCAGCAGCCAAATAGTCCAGGGGGATCAGCCCCAGCATTTT. Its translation: CASSQIVQGDQPQHF. This rearrangement joins TRBV4-3 to TRBJ1-5; 7 bases align to TRBD1. This CDR3 is 15 amino acids long. CDR1 and CDR2 (germline): LGHNA, YSLEER. J lost 5 bases, V lost 2 bases, and 6 bases had no gene match.

This chain links TRBV30 with TRBJ1-2; 8 bases fit TRBD1. Trimming at V came to 5 bases and at J to 8 bases, leaving 13 bases not matched to a gene. The germline V gene has CDR1 GTSNPN and CDR2 SVGIG (reference sequence). This CDR3 contains 14 residues. The CDR3 is CAWGGTGLLDGYTF. CDR3 DNA: TGTGCCTGGGGAGGGACAGGCCTACTTGACGGCTACACCTTC. The full variable domain, rest sourced from reference TRBV30 and TRBJ1-2, is SQTIHQWPATLVQPVGSPLSLECTVEGTSNPNLYWYRQAAGRGLQLLFYSVGIGQISSEVPQNLSASRPQDRQFILSSKKLLLSDSGFYLCAWGGTGLLDGYTFGSGTRLTVV.

The rearrangement joins TRBV5-1 to TRBJ1-2; 10 bases are shared with TRBD1. With 4 bases clipped from V and 2 bases from J, the junction kept 8 bases outside the gene matches. CDR1 is SGHRS and CDR2 is YFSETQ in the germline V gene. This CDR3 is 16 amino acids long. The CDR3 DNA sequence: TGCGCCAGCAGCGGGACGACAGGGGGCGCGAACTATGGCTACACCTTC. It yields the protein CASSGTTGGANYGYTF.

The chain carries TRBV30 and TRBJ2-5; 8 bases are shared with TRBD1. The V gene end was trimmed by 7 bases and the J gene end by 2 bases; junction bases not matched to a gene: 18. The CDR3 spans 17 residues. Germline V CDR1 and CDR2: GTSNPN, SVGIG (reference sequence). As DNA, the CDR3 is TGTGCCTCTAGGGGCGGATCAGGGGGCGCGTATCAAGAGACCCAGTACTTC. It is translated as CASRGGSGGAYQETQYF.

This chain links TRBV11-2 with TRBJ1-2; D is ambiguous. Germline-derived CDR1 and CDR2 are SGHAT and FQNNGV. Trimming shortened V by 1 base and J by 6 bases, and 9 bases separated the two germline ends. The CDR3 sequence is 13 residues long. This CDR3 is CASSLVGRDGYTF. The CDR3 coding sequence is TGTGCCAGCAGCTTAGTTGGTAGAGATGGCTACACCTTC.

The genes are TRBV9 and TRBJ2-1; TRBD2 matches 9 bases. The CDR3 is 15 amino acids. Trimming took 0 bases from V and 8 from J; bases not matched to a gene: 6. From germline, CDR1 is SGDLS and CDR2 YYNGEE. The CDR3 spells CASSVGGRVRDEQFF. CDR3 DNA: TGTGCCAGCAGCGTAGGCGGGAGGGTAAGGGATGAGCAGTTCTTC.

V is TRBV7-2 and J is TRBJ2-7, with D perhaps TRBD2 (5 bases). Germline V CDR1 and CDR2: SGHTA, FQGNSA. The length of the CDR3 is 14 residues. Trimming stripped 6 bases from V and 4 bases from J, with 16 bases between. CDR3 coding DNA: TGTGCCAGCAGGCCGGGTGGGCTAGCTTACGAGCAGTACTTC. Its translation is CASRPGGLAYEQYF.

The rearrangement joins TRBV10-3 to TRBJ2-5; TRBD2 is a possible D gene (5 bases). Trimming stripped 11 bases from V and 1 base from J, with 14 bases between. Germline CDR1 and CDR2: ENHRY and SYGVKD. The CDR3 covers 13 residues. The CDR3 reads CASQAVLQETQYF. CDR3 DNA: TGTGCCTCGCAAGCGGTCCTCCAAGAGACCCAGTACTTC.

The chain has TRBV10-3 and TRBJ2-7; 8 bases fit TRBD1. The CDR3 contains 15 residues. With 9 bases clipped from V and 0 bases from J, the junction kept 10 bases outside the gene matches. Germline CDR1 and CDR2: ENHRY and SYGVKD. Here the CDR3 reads CAISLNRGSSYEQYF. DNA for the CDR3: TGTGCCATTTCTCTAAACAGGGGGAGCTCCTACGAGCAGTACTTC.

About this clone itself: Other DNA sequences of this sample code for an identical CDR3. The chain uses TRBV9 and TRBJ2-7, with 11 bases that match TRBD1. This CDR3 has 15 amino acids. Germline lookup yields CDR1 SGDLS and CDR2 YYNGEE. V gave up 3 bases and J gave up 2 bases; unmatched junction bases: 4. CDR3 sequence: CASSGGQGAAYEQYF. In DNA, the CDR3 is TGTGCCAGCAGCGGTGGACAGGGGGCCGCCTACGAGCAGTACTTC.

The rearrangement joins TRBV12-5 to TRBJ1-2; TRBD1 might be the D (5 bases). V lost 6 bases and J lost 8, with 16 bases in between. This CDR3 comprises 13 residues. Germline V gives CDR1 LGHNT, CDR2 FRNRAP. This CDR3 is CASGAGPKSGYTF. CDR3 DNA sequence: TGTGCTAGTGGAGCGGGACCGAAATCCGGCTACACCTTC. The entire variable domain, with the rest obtained from reference TRBV12-5 and TRBJ1-2, is as follows: DARVTQTPRHKVTEMGQEVTMRCQPILGHNTVFWYRQTMMQGLELLAYFRNRAPLDDSGMPKDRFSAEMPDATLATLKIQPSEPRDSAVYFCASGAGPKSGYTFGSGTRLTVV.

The chain employs TRBV10-3 and TRBJ2-2; 10 nucleotides match TRBD1. Germline CDR1 reads ENHRY; CDR2 reads SYGVKD. The CDR3 runs 16 residues. V lost 8 bases to trimming and J lost 4 bases; unmatched junction nucleotides: 10. CDR3 sequence (DNA): TGTGCCATCTCGGAGACAGGGGGCGTCGGCACCGGGGAGCTGTTTTTT. Protein product: CAISETGGVGTGELFF.

V and J are TRBV4-1 and TRBJ1-2; a possible D gene is TRBD1 (5 bases). The CDR3 loop spans 17 amino acids. The V end lost 0 bases, the J end lost 4 bases, and 18 bases lay between the germline ends. CDR1 and CDR2 (germline): MGHRA, YSYEKL. CDR3 sequence: CASSQEGRANWGYGYTF. DNA of the CDR3: TGCGCCAGCAGCCAAGAAGGCAGGGCAAATTGGGGCTATGGCTACACCTTC.

The chain recombines TRBV5-1 with TRBJ1-5; possible D gene TRBD1, 5 bases. Trimming shortened V by 0 bases and J by 4 bases, and 11 bases separated the two germline ends. The CDR3 has 15 amino acids. The germline V gene encodes CDR1 SGHRS and CDR2 YFSETQ. The CDR3 region is CASSLDSGNNQPQHF. The CDR3 nucleotides read TGCGCCAGCAGCTTGGATTCAGGGAATAATCAGCCCCAGCATTTT.

The J gene is TRBJ2-7, the V gene TRBV19, with D maybe TRBD2 (5 bases). CDR3 length equals 15 residues. V dropped 8 bases and J dropped 3 bases, with 20 bases sitting between them. Germline assignment: CDR1 LNHDA and CDR2 SQIVND (reference sequence). The CDR3 spells CASGSGQRGFYEQYF. CDR3 sequence (DNA): TGTGCCAGTGGGTCGGGCCAGCGAGGGTTCTACGAGCAGTACTTC.

The chain couples TRBV2 to TRBJ2-2; 8 bases agree with TRBD1. The CDR3 contains 16 residues. The germline gives CDR1 SNHLY, CDR2 FYNNEI. Trimming at V came to 7 bases and at J to 0 bases, leaving 7 bases not matched to a gene. CDR3 protein: CASTPKTGANTGELFF. Written as DNA, the CDR3 is TGTGCCAGCACCCCAAAGACAGGGGCGAACACCGGGGAGCTGTTTTTT.

The chain is built from TRBV4-2 and TRBJ2-3; D is possibly TRBD1 (5 bases). The ends were cut back, 7 bases at V and 2 bases at J, with 13 bases in the middle. CDR3 length equals 14 residues. Per germline, CDR1 LGHNA and CDR2 YNFKEQ. The CDR3 sequence: CASNGHSLTDTQYF. The CDR3 DNA reads TGTGCCAGCAACGGACATAGCCTCACAGATACGCAGTATTTT.

The DNA for the CDR3 is TGCGCCAGCAGCCACCTAGCGGGGGCCCCAACGGGGGAGACCCAGTACTTC. The encoded protein is CASSHLAGAPTGETQYF. The genes are TRBV4-3 and TRBJ2-5; TRBD2 matches 10 bases. Germline V gene lookup returns CDR1 LGHNA and CDR2 YSLEER. Germline trimming cut 3 bases from V and 5 bases from J; bases unmatched to any gene: 12. The length of the CDR3 is 17 residues.

This rearrangement joins TRBV9 to TRBJ2-3; TRBD2 aligns across 8 bases. Germline loops: CDR1 SGDLS, CDR2 YYNGEE. V lost 0 bases, J lost 1 base, and 7 bases stayed unmatched. There are 17 residues in the CDR3. The CDR3 DNA sequence: TGTGCCAGCAGCGTAGCGGGAGGGGGTGGTGGCACAGATACGCAGTATTTT. Translating gives CASSVAGGGGGTDTQYF.

The chain is built from TRBV30 and TRBJ2-7; D is unresolved. The V gene's germline CDR1 is GTSNPN and CDR2 SVGIG (reference sequence). V was cut by 0 bases and J by 0 bases, with 15 bases left in between. The CDR3 sequence is 16 residues long. The CDR3 loop reads CAWSVLGGLSSYEQYF. The CDR3, as DNA: TGTGCCTGGAGTGTACTTGGCGGTTTAAGCTCCTACGAGCAGTACTTC.